This T cell receptor beta chain was profiled in a study of T cell responses to AZD1222 COVID-19 vaccine (TCRdb year 2021). For the study in its entirety: AZD1222 recipients whose second dose came at about 4 weeks and those whose second dose came at about 12 weeks were combined into one group, since spike-specific TCR depth and breadth did not differ between the two schedules. A total of under 250 trial participants underwent TCR sequencing, of whom around 210 had received two doses of AZD1222 and 26 had received two doses of the MenACWY control vaccine. Trial participants were enrolled by age into subgroups of 18-55, 56-69 and 70-plus years, and about 150, 27 and 61 TCR-sequenced participants, respectively, were included in these subgroups. On the study overall, not on this receptor specifically: The vaccine-associated CD4 TCRs covered the entire spike protein, and the dominant responses fell in regions 160-218 and 743-854. In the small 56-69-year group, the increase in depth fell short of significance, most likely because of low power. Only five to seven AZD1222 recipients were SARS-CoV-2 seropositive at baseline, limiting conclusions about previously exposed vaccinees. Participants were mostly white British, with more females than males. The authors suggested clonal diversity may have been underestimated. Nearly half of unique spike-specific TCRs reportedly recognized epitopes outside regions mutated in the B.1.351 and B.1.1.7 variants. No day 14 peak-response samples were available, so repertoires were characterized only after the peak T cell response. After two AZD1222 doses, both the breadth and the depth of spike-specific TCRs were significantly higher than at day 0 and than in MenACWY recipients.

Concerning this clone itself: The antigen this receptor binds is unknown. Qualities for individual bases were not recorded, and no much larger clone is one base off.

Spanning cysteine to phenylalanine, the CDR3 consists of 15 amino acids. Just CDR3 DNA is preserved here, 45 bases in frame from base 1. The V and J ends are trimmed by 9 bases and 5 bases, leaving 17 bases between them. CDR1 and CDR2, looked up from the germline V gene (reference sequence), are LNHDA and SQIVND. The CDR3 regions of human TCRbeta chains were subjected to immunosequencing. In the paper's pipeline: TCRs in the repertoires were compared against a reference library of SARS-CoV-2-specific TCRs that had been generated with the MIRA antigen-specificity platform. Breadth was defined as the fraction of unique TCRs that were SARS-CoV-2-associated, and depth was defined as the fraction of total T cells that were SARS-CoV-2-associated. Using the MIRA data, each spike-specific TCR was mapped to the spike region that the TCR reacts to and placed in a CD4 or CD8 class. Log10-transformed breadth and depth values were compared by one-way ANOVA with Sidak's multiple comparisons tests. What TCRdb holds here is the immuneACCESS table cut down to in-frame rearrangements. Part of the clones is not present; checked against another copy, under half of the missing clones reflect an unresolved V gene, and the others are unexplained. D and trimming were read from the DNA, whereas the V and J calls and clone size are those reported in that table. The sample table contains under 200,000 clones; only one count was recorded for around 94% of them. The ten largest clones add up to about 0.64% of the sample.

This sample's time point label indicates: baseline before first vaccination. Samples from vaccinated people were obtained from the UK trials COV001 and COV002, which included a single-blind randomized controlled phase 2/3 trial of AZD1222 (ChAdOx1 nCoV-19) in healthy adults. For TCRbeta chain sequencing, PBMC samples were collected from trial participants at day 0 and at day 28 after the second dose. Sequenced material: peripheral blood, taken on day 0 of AZD1222 vaccination. The rearrangement joined TRBV19 to TRBJ1-6; the D gene is perhaps TRBD1, on 6 matching bases. The clonotype originates from an adult in good health. The CDR3 protein is CASDGGRLDNSPLHF. The DNA is as follows: TGTGCCAGCGACGGGGGGCGATTAGATAATTCACCCCTCCACTTT.